This T cell receptor (beta chain) was identified in a study of blood T cell repertoires in COVID-19. Study-level information: The study drew acute and convalescent COVID-19 samples from the United States, Italy and Spain. The analysed material was cDNA or gDNA that came from T cells, B-cell-depleted T cells, or PBMCs.

After removal of 4 bases from V and 7 bases from J, the junction contained 7 bases not matched to a gene. The CDR3 covers 13 residues. Looked up from germline, CDR1 is SGHRS and CDR2 is YFSETQ. How the authors handled the data: Amplification from reference gene primers served as the basis for estimated nucleated cell counts. TCRdb's table, derived via immunoSEQ multiplex PCR, lists solely in-frame clones and lacks some. V and J calls and clone size are given by that table; D and trimming were obtained from the DNA. The sample holds 100,000 to 150,000 clones, roughly 87% seen once. The receptor's source is an elderly man with active or convalescent COVID-19. The V gene is TRBV5-1, the J gene TRBJ1-1, with 7 bases that match TRBD1. The sequencing input was peripheral blood. CDR3 bases: TGCGCCAGCAGCCAGGGGACAGCCCGTGAAGCTTTCTTT. Translating gives CASSQGTAREAFF.